This T cell receptor beta chain emerged from a study of blood T cell repertoires in COVID-19. Looking at the study overall: Nucleic acid was either cDNA or gDNA, and it came from T cells, B-cell-depleted T cells, or PBMCs.

Assay used: immunoSEQ multiplex PCR; TCRdb lists only in-frame clones, some missing. The data show some 250,000 clones, around 88% seen once. V was clipped by 7 bases and J by 8 bases; unmatched bases: 12. Germline values: CDR1 LNHDA, CDR2 SQIVND (reference sequence). CDR3 length: 14 amino acids. This TCR derives from a man aged 25 to 45 with active or convalescent COVID-19. The sample taken for sequencing was peripheral blood. This chain links TRBV19 with TRBJ1-2; 8 nucleotides agree with TRBD1. CDR3 DNA: TGTGCCAGTAATCAGAACGGACAGGGTCAGGGCTACACCTTC. Protein product: CASNQNGQGQGYTF. The whole variable domain, remainder taken from reference TRBV19 and TRBJ1-2, is DGGITQSPKYLFRKEGQNVTLSCEQNLNHDAMYWYRQDPGQGLRLIYYSQIVNDFQKGDIAEGYSVSREKKESFPLTVTSAQKNPTAFYLCASNQNGQGQGYTFGSGTRLTVV.